These 9 T cell receptor beta chains were all obtained from the same sample, sequenced in a study of T cell repertoires in cytomegalovirus infection (dated by TCRdb to the late 2010s). Sequencing instrument: Illumina HiSeq 1500. The raw public data were reprocessed by TCRdb itself: fastp quality trimming at Q25, MiXCR clonotype calling, in-frame beta chains only. Rows are combined by CDR3 protein, so each entry shows the most common genes and DNA. This sample lists about 190,000 distinct CDR3 sequences; 7.5% to 10% were detected once. About 5% of the sample lies in the top ten. Sequencing was done on a sample of PBMCs. Source of these receptors: a human donor in good health (CMV status not recorded). Some clones in this sample may be carry-over from other donors' samples.

This clonotype was observed at least ten times. As DNA, the CDR3 is TGTGCCAGCAGCTTAGCGCTTGCGCACCATGAGCAGTTCTTC. Encoded protein: CASSLALAHHEQFF. The J gene is TRBJ2-1, the V gene TRBV7-8; D call uncertain. The CDR3 sequence is 14 residues long. Germline values: CDR1 SGHVS, CDR2 FQNEAQ. V was shortened by 0 bases and J by 8 bases, with 11 bases between the two germline ends.

This clonotype occurred a few times. The chain has TRBV6-2 or TRBV6-3 and TRBJ2-3; TRBD1 or TRBD2 may be the D gene (6 bases each). CDR3 length: 15 amino acids. Per the germline V gene, CDR1 is MNHEY and CDR2 is SVGEGT. V lost 8 bases and J lost 2, with 17 bases in between. The CDR3 nucleotides read TGTGCCAGCCAACGTAATCCGGGGGCCACAGATACGCAGTATTTT. This sequence encodes CASQRNPGATDTQYF.

This clonotype was seen ten or more times. The CDR3 here is CASSQPDSPGYTF. In nucleotides, the CDR3 is TGTGCCAGCAGCCAACCCGACAGTCCGGGCTACACCTTC. The chain couples TRBV4-2 to TRBJ1-2, with D possibly being TRBD1 (5 bases). V lost 2 bases, J lost 8 bases, and 12 bases lay in between. Germline V gives CDR1 LGHNA, CDR2 YNFKEQ. The CDR3 totals 13 residues.

The V call is TRBV20-1, the J call TRBJ2-1, with 10 nucleotides matching TRBD2. CDR1 DFQATT and CDR2 SNEGSKA come from the germline V gene (reference sequence). The CDR3 sequence is 15 residues long. The J segment lost 10 bases and the V segment lost 4 bases, leaving 13 bases of the junction unmatched. The DNA of the CDR3 is TGCAGTGCTATCCCGGGGGAGCGGGGGGGAAACGAGCAGTTCTTC. It translates to CSAIPGERGGNEQFF.

The table lists this clonotype with a few counts. This chain links TRBV11-2 with TRBJ2-6; possible D gene TRBD2, 7 bases. Germline V gene data show CDR1 as SGHAT and CDR2 as FQNNGV. The germline V and J ends were trimmed by 11 bases and 1 base, with 15 bases remaining between them. This CDR3 region has 15 residues. CDR3 in DNA: TGTGCCTGGAGGGAGGGGGTTTCTGGGGCCAACGTCCTGACTTTC. This sequence encodes CAWREGVSGANVLTF.

Turning to this clonotype: This may come from a read error, since a much larger clone is one base off. CDR3 sequence: CTSSISGGGTDTQYF. CDR3 sequence (DNA): TGTACCAGCAGCATTAGCGGGGGAGGCACAGATACGCAGTATTTT. The chain combines TRBV7-2 with TRBJ2-3; TRBD2 matches 9 bases. Trimming cost V 5 bases and J 1 base; bases outside gene matches: 4. This CDR3 contains 15 residues. Germline CDR1 and CDR2: SGHTA and FQGNSA.

This clonotype was counted only a few times. The V call is TRBV19, the J call TRBJ2-5; 11 nucleotides align to TRBD1. CDR1 and CDR2 from the germline V gene are LNHDA and SQIVND (reference sequence). Trimming at V came to 6 bases and at J to 1 base, leaving 10 bases not matched to a gene. This CDR3 comprises 17 residues. The CDR3 reads CASSKQTGTGGQETQYF. The DNA for the CDR3 is TGTGCCAGTAGCAAACAGACCGGGACAGGGGGCCAAGAGACCCAGTACTTC.

This clonotype was picked up many times. V and J are TRBV27 and TRBJ2-2; 8 positions agree with TRBD1. V was pared by 6 bases and J by 0 bases, with 0 bases of the junction left unmatched. This CDR3 spans 14 amino acids. Germline lookup yields CDR1 MNHEY and CDR2 SMNVEV (reference sequence). The CDR3 protein is CASRTGANTGELFF. As DNA, the CDR3 is TGTGCCAGCAGGACAGGGGCGAACACCGGGGAGCTGTTTTTT.

The chain uses TRBV7-2 and TRBJ1-6; D is possibly TRBD1 (6 bases). This CDR3 has 15 residues. CDR1 and CDR2 from the germline V gene are SGHTA and FQGNSA. V was cut by 4 bases and J by 10 bases, with 17 bases left in between. CDR3 nucleotides: TGTGCCAGCAGCTCCCAACAGGGTCGAGGATCACCCCTCCACTTT. The encoded protein is CASSSQQGRGSPLHF.